What follows are 17 T cell receptor beta chains derived from one specimen sequenced in a study of blood T cells in healthy people across ages. Next came a second PCR, run for about 7 to 12 cycles, which used a sample-barcoded 5' primer along with a J-beta primer mix. TCRdb independently ran MiXCR on the 5' RACE reads; one entry per CDR3 protein. The sample yields about 640,000 distinct CDR3 sequences, about 53% seen once. Sequencing used blood. These receptors were collected from a man aged 55 to 70 in good health.

The chain uses TRBV7-2 and TRBJ2-7; 7 bases map to TRBD2. The J call is uncertain, as TRBJ2-5 better fits the DNA end. Germline loops: CDR1 SGHTA, CDR2 FQGNSA. This CDR3 is 15 amino acids long. The CDR3 DNA reads TGTGCCAGCAGCTTAGGAGGGACTAATAAAGAGACCCAGTACTTC. Translated, it gives CASSLGGTNKETQYF.

This clonotype was counted between two and nine times. This chain connects TRBV5-1 to TRBJ1-1, with a possible D match to TRBD1 (5 bases). Germline values: CDR1 SGHRS, CDR2 YFSETQ. CDR3 size: 16 residues. V shed 5 bases and J shed 0 bases, with 17 bases lying between them. The CDR3 sequence is CASSSGSRVVNTEAFF. The CDR3 DNA reads as TGCGCCAGCAGTTCCGGGTCCAGGGTAGTGAACACTGAAGCTTTCTTT.

The V call is TRBV20-1, the J call TRBJ2-2, with 8 nucleotides matching TRBD1. The CDR3 is 15 residues long. Trimming removed 6 bases from V and 3 bases from J; junction bases left unmatched: 9. Germline lookup yields CDR1 DFQATT and CDR2 SNEGSKA (reference sequence). CDR3 protein: CSAGYQGAHTGELFF. In nucleotides, the CDR3 is TGCAGTGCCGGGTACCAGGGGGCACACACCGGGGAGCTGTTTTTT.

The chain joins TRBV20-1 to TRBJ1-5; 10 bases match TRBD1. The germline V gene has CDR1 DFQATT and CDR2 SNEGSKA (reference sequence). After removal of 5 bases from V and 2 bases from J, the junction contained 9 bases not matched to a gene. The CDR3 extends over 16 amino acids. CDR3 nucleotides: TGCAGTGCTCCGAGGACAGGGGGGGGTGGCAATCAGCCCCAGCATTTT. Translating it yields CSAPRTGGGGNQPQHF.

The CDR3 DNA reads as TGTGCCAGCAGTTACACCACAGTTTTAACCGGGACAATGAACACTGAAGCTTTCTTT. This sequence encodes CASSYTTVLTGTMNTEAFF. The gene calls are TRBV6-5 and TRBJ1-1; D might be TRBD1 (6 bases). From germline, CDR1 is MNHEY and CDR2 SVGAGI. V gave up 2 bases and J gave up 0 bases, with 22 bases separating them. The CDR3 sequence is 19 residues long.

The rearrangement uses TRBV9 and TRBJ2-1, with D unresolved. Trimming removed 3 bases at V and 6 bases at J, with 10 bases between. The V gene's germline CDR1 is SGDLS and CDR2 YYNGEE. The CDR3 is 13 amino acids. In nucleotides, the CDR3 is TGTGCCAGCAGCGCCGGACCATTCAATGAGCAGTTCTTC. Translating it yields CASSAGPFNEQFF.

V gene TRBV20-1 combines with J gene TRBJ2-3; TRBD2 agrees at 9 bases. Germline lookup yields CDR1 DFQATT and CDR2 SNEGSKA (reference sequence). There are 17 residues in the CDR3. With V trimmed by 3 bases and J by 3 bases, 13 bases remained unmatched. DNA of the CDR3: TGCAGTGCTAGTCCGTTGCGGGGGGGCCACGGTACAGATACGCAGTATTTT. It encodes CSASPLRGGHGTDTQYF.

The rearrangement uses TRBV7-2 and TRBJ2-1; tentatively, D is TRBD2 (5 bases). Trimming shortened V by 2 bases and J by 7 bases, and 9 bases separated the two germline ends. The CDR3 totals 13 residues. The V gene's germline CDR1 is SGHTA and CDR2 FQGNSA. CDR3 DNA: TGTGCCAGCAGCTTATTGAGGGCTAATGAGCAGTTCTTC. This sequence encodes CASSLLRANEQFF.

This clonotype was counted only a few times. J is TRBJ2-7 and V is TRBV20-1, with D possibly TRBD1 on 8 matching bases. With the DNA end fitting TRBJ2-5 better, the J assignment may be wrong. Germline V gene lookup returns CDR1 DFQATT and CDR2 SNEGSKA (reference sequence). The CDR3 extends over 16 amino acids. This CDR3 reads CSARDLRTGREETQYF. The CDR3, as DNA: TGCAGTGCTAGAGATCTACGGACAGGGAGGGAAGAGACCCAGTACTTC.

The chain recombines TRBV29-1 with TRBJ2-1, with 7 bases matching TRBD1. J lost 3 bases, V lost 4 bases, and 6 bases had no gene match. The CDR3 consists of 14 residues. Germline lookup yields CDR1 SQVTM and CDR2 ANQGSEA. CDR3 in DNA: TGCAGCGTTGCAAGAACAGGGGACTACAATGAGCAGTTCTTC. This gives the protein CSVARTGDYNEQFF.

V gene TRBV2 combines with J gene TRBJ2-7, with D tentatively TRBD1 (6 bases). The CDR3 sequence is 12 residues long. V was pared by 6 bases and J by 4 bases, with 10 bases between. CDR1 SNHLY and CDR2 FYNNEI come from the germline V gene. This CDR3 reads CASRRTGYEQYF. CDR3 nucleotide sequence: TGTGCCAGCAGGCGAACAGGGTACGAGCAGTACTTC.

This rearrangement joins TRBV5-1 to TRBJ2-5; 8 bases fit TRBD2. Losses at the gene ends were 4 bases for V and 3 bases for J; bases not matched to a gene: 11. Germline V lookup: CDR1 SGHRS, CDR2 YFSETQ. The CDR3 loop spans 16 amino acids. The CDR3 reads CASSPGGTATKETQYF. CDR3 sequence (DNA): TGCGCCAGCAGCCCGGGGGGGACCGCGACCAAAGAGACCCAGTACTTC.

CDR3: CASSRQPDSNQPQHF. The DNA of the CDR3 is TGCGCCAGCAGTAGACAGCCTGATAGCAATCAGCCCCAGCATTTT. The chain uses TRBV10-2 and TRBJ1-5; tentative D call: TRBD1 (5 bases). The length of the CDR3 is 15 residues. Germline V gives CDR1 WSHSY, CDR2 SAAADI. V was cut by 5 bases and J by 0 bases, with 11 bases left in between.

This rearrangement joins TRBV7-2 to TRBJ2-1, with TRBD1 matching 7 bases. The CDR3 totals 14 residues. CDR1 and CDR2 from the germline V gene are SGHTA and FQGNSA. Trimming cost V 5 bases and J 6 bases; bases outside gene matches: 7. This CDR3 reads CASSLTGTVNEQFF. For the CDR3, the DNA is TGTGCCAGCAGCCTAACCGGGACAGTCAATGAGCAGTTCTTC.

The V and J genes are TRBV5-1 and TRBJ2-7, with a tentative D call TRBD1 (7 bases). Trimming took off 6 bases at V and 4 bases at J, with 17 bases between the two ends. Germline assignment: CDR1 SGHRS and CDR2 YFSETQ. The length of the CDR3 is 14 residues. In DNA, the CDR3 is TGCGCCAGCAACGGACAGGAAGGGGGGTACGAGCAGTACTTC. Its translation: CASNGQEGGYEQYF.

This clonotype has a handful of counts. V is TRBV12-3 or TRBV12-4 and J is TRBJ1-4; a possible D gene is TRBD1 (6 bases). V lost 3 bases to trimming and J lost 1 base, with 9 bases between them. The CDR3 loop spans 15 amino acids. DNA of the CDR3: TGTGCCAGCAGTTTTACAGGGTTAACTAATGAAAAACTGTTTTTT. Its protein product is CASSFTGLTNEKLFF.

CDR3 nucleotides: TGTGCCAGCAGTGACTTACCTTATAGCAATCAGCCCCAGCATTTT. It codes for CASSDLPYSNQPQHF. The V and J genes are TRBV2 and TRBJ1-5; no reliable D call. Germline V gene data show CDR1 as SNHLY and CDR2 as FYNNEI. The CDR3 length is 15 residues. The germline V and J ends were trimmed by 3 bases and 0 bases, with 9 bases remaining between them.